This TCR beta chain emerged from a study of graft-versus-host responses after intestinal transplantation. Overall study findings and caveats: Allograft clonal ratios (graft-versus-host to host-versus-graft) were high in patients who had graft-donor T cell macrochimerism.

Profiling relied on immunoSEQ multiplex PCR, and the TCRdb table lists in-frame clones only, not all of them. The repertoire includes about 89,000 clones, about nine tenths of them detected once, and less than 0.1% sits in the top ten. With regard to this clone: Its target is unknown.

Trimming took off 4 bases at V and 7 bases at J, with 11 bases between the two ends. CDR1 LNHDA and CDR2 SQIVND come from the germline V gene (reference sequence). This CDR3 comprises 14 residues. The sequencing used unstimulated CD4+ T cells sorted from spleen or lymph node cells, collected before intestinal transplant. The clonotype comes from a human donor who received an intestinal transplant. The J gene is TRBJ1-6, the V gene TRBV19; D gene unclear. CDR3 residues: CASSTAVSNSPLHF. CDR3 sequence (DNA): TGTGCCAGTAGTACAGCGGTGTCCAATTCACCCCTCCACTTT.